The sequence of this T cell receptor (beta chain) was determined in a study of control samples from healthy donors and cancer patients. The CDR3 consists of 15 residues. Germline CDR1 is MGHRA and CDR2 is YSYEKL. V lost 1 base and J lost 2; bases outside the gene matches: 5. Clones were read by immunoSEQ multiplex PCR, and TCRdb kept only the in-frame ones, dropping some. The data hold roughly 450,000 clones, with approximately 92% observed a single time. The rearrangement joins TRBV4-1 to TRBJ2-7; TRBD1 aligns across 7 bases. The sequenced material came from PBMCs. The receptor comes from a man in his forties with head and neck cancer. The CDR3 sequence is CASSQAEGGPYEQYF. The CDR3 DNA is TGCGCCAGCAGCCAAGCTGAAGGGGGCCCCTACGAGCAGTACTTC.